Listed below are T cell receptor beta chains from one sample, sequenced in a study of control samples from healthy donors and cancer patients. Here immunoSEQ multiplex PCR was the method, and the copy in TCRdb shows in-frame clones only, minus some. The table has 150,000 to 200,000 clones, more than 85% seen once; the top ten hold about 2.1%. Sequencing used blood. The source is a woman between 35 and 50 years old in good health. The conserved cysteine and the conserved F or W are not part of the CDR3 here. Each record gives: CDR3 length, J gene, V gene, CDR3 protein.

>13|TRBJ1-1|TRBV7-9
ASSLGQSMNTEAF
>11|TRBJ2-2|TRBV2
ASSEGVGGELF
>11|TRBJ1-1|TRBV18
ASSQGRDTEAF
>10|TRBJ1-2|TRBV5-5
ASSLGQYGYT
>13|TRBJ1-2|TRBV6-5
ASSIDMGTPYGYT
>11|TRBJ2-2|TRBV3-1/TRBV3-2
ASSQGDSGELF
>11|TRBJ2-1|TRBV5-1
ASSSAGGNEQF
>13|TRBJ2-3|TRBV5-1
ASSLWGGSTDTQY
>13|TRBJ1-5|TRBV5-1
ASSLSGISNQPQH
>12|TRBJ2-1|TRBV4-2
ASSQAGQGHEQF
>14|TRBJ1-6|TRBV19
ASRSRDREWHSPLH
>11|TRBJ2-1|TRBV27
ASSFGADNEQF
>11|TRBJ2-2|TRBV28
ASSLLSTGELF
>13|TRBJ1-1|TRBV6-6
ASSYGGYSSTEAF
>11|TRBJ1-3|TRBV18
ASSPNSGNTIY
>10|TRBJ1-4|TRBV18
ASSSGGEKLF
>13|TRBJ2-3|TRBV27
ASSLSGQGARTQY
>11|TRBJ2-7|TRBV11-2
ASSLGTPYEQY
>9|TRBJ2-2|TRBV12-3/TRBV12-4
ASGNTGELF
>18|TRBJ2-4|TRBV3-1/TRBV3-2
ASSQDLPADINIAKNIQY
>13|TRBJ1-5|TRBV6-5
ASSRSGAGNQPQH
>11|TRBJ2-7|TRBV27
ASAAGSGYEQY
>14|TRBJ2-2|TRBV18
ASSQTGTGFNGELF
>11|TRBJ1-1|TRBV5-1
ASSLDPNTEAF
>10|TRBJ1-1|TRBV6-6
ASSPRTESAF
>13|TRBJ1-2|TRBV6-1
ASSERTGGYYGYT
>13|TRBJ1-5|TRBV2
ASSERTGGNQPQH
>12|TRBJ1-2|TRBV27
ASTGAGREYGYT